This is a list of T cell receptor beta chains from one sample in a study of T cells in Graves' hyperthyroidism and ophthalmopathy. Via MiXCR, TCRdb re-called the multiplex PCR reads, giving one row per CDR3 protein. Here the sample spans about 640,000 distinct CDR3 sequences, approximately 42% being singletons. The source material was peripheral blood or thyroid tissue (not recorded which). The receptors were sampled from an adult man with Graves' disease, either hyperthyroidism or ophthalmopathy (not recorded which). CDR3s include the opening cysteine and the closing phenylalanine or tryptophan. D genes are given only for firm matches. Clone size is not always given. Where it is, it says once, few, many or a class for expanded clones.

size	V	J	length	D	DNA	CDR3
many	TRBV7-2	TRBJ2-7	15	.	TGTGCCAGCAGCGCAGCGGGGACAGGAGTTGGCGAGCAGTACTTC	CASSAAGTGVGEQYF
.	TRBV7-8	TRBJ1-2	16	.	TGTGCCAGCAGCTCGACCCTCCGGGGGGTGGAGTATGGCTACACCTTC	CASSSTLRGVEYGYTF
few	TRBV6-1	TRBJ1-2	14	.	TGTGCCAGCAGCCAAGATTCAGGGCTCGGGGGCTACACCTTC	CASSQDSGLGGYTF
few	TRBV7-9	TRBJ2-5	15	.	TGTGCCAGCAGCTTAGTCTTCGGGGGACAAGAGACCCAGTACTTC	CASSLVFGGQETQYF
many	TRBV29-1	TRBJ1-2	13	.	TGCAGCGTTGAAGACAGGGGAATGGGGGGCTACACCTTC	CSVEDRGMGGYTF
many	TRBV24-1	TRBJ2-5	15	TRBD2	TGTGCCACCAGTAAGGGAGGGCCGGGTCAAGAGACCCAGTACTTC	CATSKGGPGQETQYF
.	TRBV24-1	TRBJ2-2	14	.	TGTGCCACCAGTGATACCGGGTCCACCGGGGAGCTGTTTTTT	CATSDTGSTGELFF
.	TRBV25-1	TRBJ1-5	16	TRBD1	TGTGCCAGCAGTGCCTGGACAGGGGACGGCAATCAGCCCCAGCATTTT	CASSAWTGDGNQPQHF
few	TRBV5-1	TRBJ2-2	18	.	TGCGCCAGCAGCTTTGGAGGCATGCGGACTCTAAACACCGGGGAGCTGTTTTTT	CASSFGGMRTLNTGELFF
.	TRBV20-1	TRBJ1-1	12	TRBD1	TGCAGTGCTCCCGGACAGGGTCTTGAAGCTTTCTTT	CSAPGQGLEAFF
few	TRBV9	TRBJ2-7	14	.	TGTGCCAGCAGCCGACGGACAAGTACCTACGAGCAGTACTTC	CASSRRTSTYEQYF
few	TRBV29-1	TRBJ1-2	13	.	TGCAGCGCCCAGGGGATAAATAACTATGGCTACACCTTC	CSAQGINNYGYTF
few	TRBV7-9	TRBJ1-5	15	TRBD1	TGTGCCAGCAGCCAAGAGAGACAGGGCGTAGGGCCCCAGCATTTT	CASSQERQGVGPQHF
.	TRBV20-1	TRBJ2-7	14	TRBD1	TGCAGTGCTTCCGGGACAGGGACCATCTACGAGCAGTACTTC	CSASGTGTIYEQYF
many	TRBV7-9	TRBJ1-6	17	TRBD1	TGTGCCAGCAGCTTACTAGCCCTCGGGACAGGGGTTTCACCCCTCCACTTT	CASSLLALGTGVSPLHF
.	TRBV25-1	TRBJ1-5	14	.	TGTGCCAGCAGTGAACCAGGGTGGCATCAGCCCCAGCATTTT	CASSEPGWHQPQHF
many	TRBV7-3	TRBJ1-6	13	.	TGTGCCAGCAGCGAACGGAGGAATTCACCCCTCCACTTT	CASSERRNSPLHF
.	TRBV10-3	TRBJ2-7	15	.	TGTGCCAGCAGTGAAACTTGGGACCGAAACTACGAGCAGTACTTC	CASSETWDRNYEQYF
.	TRBV20-1	TRBJ2-6	8	.	TGCAGTGCTAGCGGACTGACTTTC	CSASGLTF
.	TRBV24-1	TRBJ2-7	16	TRBD1	TGTGCCACCAGTGATTTTAGGACAGGGGGACTATACGAGCAGTACTTC	CATSDFRTGGLYEQYF
.	TRBV20-1	TRBJ1-2	12	.	TGCAGTGCCCCTGTGGGGGAGGTCTGGTACACCTTC	CSAPVGEVWYTF
many	TRBV7-2	TRBJ1-3	14	.	TGTGCCAGCAGCAGAGGGACACTTGGAAACACCATATATTTT	CASSRGTLGNTIYF
.	TRBV7-9	TRBJ1-2	12	.	TGTGCCAGCACCCGGCAGGACGATGGCTACACCTTC	CASTRQDDGYTF
many	TRBV7-2	TRBJ2-5	15	TRBD2	TGTGCCAGCAGCCCGAGACTAGCGGGAGGAGAGACCCAGTACTTC	CASSPRLAGGETQYF
.	TRBV14	TRBJ1-1	14	TRBD1	TGTGCCAGCAGCCAGGGCAGGGGGCAGCCTGAAGCTTTCTTT	CASSQGRGQPEAFF
.	TRBV12-3/TRBV12-4	TRBJ1-3	13	.	TGTGCCAGCAGTTTTTTGCCTGGAAACACCATATATTTT	CASSFLPGNTIYF
.	TRBV20-1	TRBJ1-1	14	.	TGCAGTGCTAGCTTCCCGACAGAGTTGACAGCGGCTTTCTTT	CSASFPTELTAAFF
few	TRBV10-3	TRBJ2-5	14	.	TGTGCCAGCAGTCCAGGGCCCAGCCAAGAGACCCAGTACTTC	CASSPGPSQETQYF
.	TRBV10-3	TRBJ1-1	16	TRBD1	TGTGCCATCAGTGATAATCGACAGGGCAGGGGCACTGAAGCTTTCTTT	CAISDNRQGRGTEAFF
.	TRBV7-2	TRBJ2-2	15	TRBD1	TGCGCCAGCAGCCACGGACAGGGCGGCACCGGGGAGCTGTTTTTT	CASSHGQGGTGELFF
many	TRBV15	TRBJ1-4	15	TRBD1	TGTGCCACCAGCAGGGACAGGGTTCGGGCTGAAAAACTGTTTTTT	CATSRDRVRAEKLFF
many	TRBV10-3	TRBJ2-7	15	TRBD2	TGTGCCATCACATCCGGGACTAGCGGTTCCTACGAGCAGTACTTC	CAITSGTSGSYEQYF
.	TRBV19	TRBJ1-1	15	.	TGTGCCAGTAGTATCCAGGGCAGGGTGGCGACTGAAGCTTTCTTT	CASSIQGRVATEAFF
.	TRBV5-1	TRBJ1-2	18	TRBD1	TGCGCCAGCAGCTTGGCAGGGACAGGCTCGGGCAACAACTATGGCTACACCTTC	CASSLAGTGSGNNYGYTF
few	TRBV20-1	TRBJ2-7	13	.	TGCAGTGCTAGCCCGAGGGCCTCCTACGAGCAGTACTTC	CSASPRASYEQYF
few	TRBV2	TRBJ1-5	13	.	TGTGCCAGCAACGCGGGAGGCAATCAGCCCCAGCATTTT	CASNAGGNQPQHF
.	TRBV9	TRBJ1-2	15	.	TGTGCCAGCAGCGCCTGGTTGTCAGTGAGTTATGGCTACACCTTC	CASSAWLSVSYGYTF
.	TRBV20-1	TRBJ2-2	13	.	TGCAGTGCTAGGGACAACTCGGCCGGGGAGCTGTTTTTT	CSARDNSAGELFF
.	TRBV24-1	TRBJ1-5	15	.	TGTGCCAGCAGTGAATCGGGGATGAGCAATCAGCCCCAGCATTTT	CASSESGMSNQPQHF
many	TRBV7-8	TRBJ2-7	15	TRBD1	TGTGCCAGCAGCGATCCGGGACAGGCCGTCTACGAGCAGTACTTC	CASSDPGQAVYEQYF
few	TRBV7-9	TRBJ2-7	15	.	TGTGCCAGCAGCTTAGCCGGCAGGACGGGGGACGAGCAGTACTTC	CASSLAGRTGDEQYF
.	TRBV9	TRBJ2-2	17	TRBD2	TGTGCCAGCAGCGTAGCCCCCCTAGCGGGAGATACCGGGGAGCTGTTTTTT	CASSVAPLAGDTGELFF
.	TRBV15	TRBJ1-4	15	.	TGTGCCACCAGCAGGCAGGGGCCAACTAATGAAAAACTGTTTTTT	CATSRQGPTNEKLFF
.	TRBV7-8	TRBJ1-6	16	TRBD1	TGTGCCAGCAGCCAAGAACCGGGACAGGGGAGTTCACCCCTCCACTTT	CASSQEPGQGSSPLHF
.	TRBV2	TRBJ2-6	14	.	TGTGCCAGCACCGGGGGCTCTGGGGCCAACGTCCTGACTTTC	CASTGGSGANVLTF
many	TRBV10-3	TRBJ1-4	13	.	TGTGCCATCAAGGGGGACCCCGATGAAAAACTGTTTTTT	CAIKGDPDEKLFF
.	TRBV29-1	TRBJ1-2	13	TRBD1	TGCAGCAGTACCTCGACAGGGACTTATGGCTACACCTTC	CSSTSTGTYGYTF
few	TRBV25-1	TRBJ2-7	10	.	TGTGCCAGCCCCCGCTACGAGCAGTACTTC	CASPRYEQYF
many	TRBV29-1	TRBJ1-1	14	TRBD1	TGCAGCGCTTGGAGGGACAGGGACGGAACTGAAGCTTTCTTT	CSAWRDRDGTEAFF
few	TRBV20-1	TRBJ1-6	16	TRBD1	TGCAGTGCTAGAGATGGGGCAGGGGGCGAAAATTCACCCCTCCACTTT	CSARDGAGGENSPLHF
few	TRBV5-6	TRBJ1-1	15	TRBD1	TGTGCCAGCAGCTCAATGACAGGGGCGAACACTGAAGCTTTCTTT	CASSSMTGANTEAFF
.	TRBV12-3/TRBV12-4	TRBJ1-5	14	.	TGTGCCAGCAGTGAGGTCGGCGGGGTTCAGCCCCAGCATTTT	CASSEVGGVQPQHF